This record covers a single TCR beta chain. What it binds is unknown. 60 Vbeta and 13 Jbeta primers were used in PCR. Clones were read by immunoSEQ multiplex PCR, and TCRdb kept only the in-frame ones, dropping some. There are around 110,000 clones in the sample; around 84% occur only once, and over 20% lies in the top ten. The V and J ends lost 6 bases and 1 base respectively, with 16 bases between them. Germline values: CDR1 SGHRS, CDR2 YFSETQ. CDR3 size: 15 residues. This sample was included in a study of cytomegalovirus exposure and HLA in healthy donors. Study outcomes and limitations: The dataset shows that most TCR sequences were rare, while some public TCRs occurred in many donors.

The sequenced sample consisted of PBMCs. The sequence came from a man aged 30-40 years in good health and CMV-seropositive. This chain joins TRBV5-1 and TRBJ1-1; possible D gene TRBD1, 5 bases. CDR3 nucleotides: TGCGCCAGCACCCTTCGGGGGGGAGGGAACACTGAAGCTTTCTTT. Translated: CASTLRGGGNTEAFF.